These T cell receptor beta chains were read from a single sample in a study of kidney transplant recipient with SARS-CoV-2 infection. Using its own MiXCR run on the reads, TCRdb lists one record per CDR3 protein. The sample has approximately 250,000 distinct CDR3 sequences; under 30% are singletons. Source: a blood sample, taken at baseline and between days 110 and 120 from a kidney transplant recipient. These receptors were obtained from a male patient aged 30 to 39 who had COVID-19 and was a kidney transplant recipient. The graft donor may account for some of the T cells. CDR3s include the opening cysteine and the closing phenylalanine or tryptophan. A D gene is named only where the DNA matches it firmly. Some rows have no size entry. The others give once, few or many, or a class for an expanded clone.

j_gene,d_gene,abundance,v_gene,CDR3aa,CDR3nt
TRBJ2-7,TRBD2,many,TRBV6-5,CASSFLAGGTGEQYF,TGTGCCAGCAGTTTCTTAGCGGGAGGCACTGGAGAGCAGTACTTC
TRBJ2-1,-,many,TRBV25-1,CASSGQSSYNEQFF,TGTGCCAGTTCCGGGCAGAGCTCCTACAATGAGCAGTTCTTC
TRBJ2-3,-,-,TRBV28,CANSFQASDMDTDTQYF,TGTGCCAACAGTTTTCAGGCCAGCGATATGGACACAGATACGCAGTATTTT
TRBJ1-5,-,many,TRBV28,CATKDFSNQPQHF,TGTGCCACAAAGGACTTTAGCAATCAGCCCCAGCATTTT
TRBJ1-2,-,many,TRBV6-9,CASSRLWPYGKTYGYTF,TGTGCCAGCAGTCGTTTGTGGCCTTACGGAAAGACCTATGGCTACACCTTC
TRBJ1-2,-,many,TRBV7-9,CASSPAGGEGGYTF,TGTGCCAGCAGCCCCGCCGGGGGAGAGGGGGGCTACACCTTC
TRBJ1-2,TRBD1,many,TRBV20-1,CSAITGEVGYGYTF,TGCAGTGCTATTACAGGGGAAGTCGGCTATGGCTACACCTTC
TRBJ2-3,-,-,TRBV6-7,CASRGGGQSTDTQYF,TGTGCCAGCAGGGGGGGGGGACAGTCCACAGATACGCAGTATTTT
TRBJ1-1,-,many,TRBV18,CASSPERWGTEAFF,TGTGCCAGCTCACCGGAGAGATGGGGCACTGAAGCTTTCTTT
TRBJ2-2,-,many,TRBV2,CASTGTESGELFF,TGTGCCAGTACCGGGACGGAGAGTGGGGAGCTGTTTTTT
TRBJ1-2,-,-,TRBV16,CASSVDLVVRKTYGYTF,TGTGCCAGCAGCGTCGACTTGGTCGTTAGAAAGACCTATGGCTACACCTTC
TRBJ1-2,-,many,TRBV5-3,CARLALVVRKTYGYTF,TGTGCCAGATTAGCTCTAGTGGTGAGAAAGACCTATGGCTACACCTTC
TRBJ2-5,-,few,TRBV20-1,CSATNLYQETQYF,TGCAGTGCTACCAATTTGTACCAAGAGACCCAGTACTTC
TRBJ1-2,-,many,TRBV7-9,CASSRHEYHGKTYGYTF,TGTGCCAGCAGCCGGCATGAATACCATGGAAAGACCTATGGCTACACCTTC
TRBJ2-6,-,many,TRBV3-1,CASSLGSGPSGANVLTF,TGTGCCAGCAGCCTGGGGAGCGGCCCCTCTGGAGCCAACGTCCTGACTTTC
TRBJ2-5,-,many,TRBV3-1,CASSCNNPISFSETQYF,TGTGCCAGCAGCTGTAATAATCCCATTTCTTTCTCTGAGACCCAGTACTTC
TRBJ2-7,-,many,TRBV5-5,CASSIGGGTYEQYF,TGTGCCAGCAGTATAGGGGGGGGAACCTACGAGCAGTACTTC
TRBJ2-7,-,many,TRBV11-2,CASSLDPGVYEQYF,TGTGCCAGCAGCTTAGACCCCGGGGTCTACGAGCAGTACTTC
TRBJ1-2,-,many,TRBV11-2,CASSSIFQMLGVYGYTF,TGTGCCAGCAGCTCCATTTTCCAAATGTTGGGGGTCTATGGCTACACCTTC
TRBJ1-1,TRBD1,-,TRBV5-6,CASSSWGQGSTEAFF,TGTGCCAGCAGCTCTTGGGGACAGGGGAGCACTGAAGCTTTCTTT
TRBJ2-5,-,few,TRBV2,CARKDSAQETQYF,TGTGCCAGAAAGGACAGCGCCCAAGAGACCCAGTACTTC
TRBJ1-5,TRBD1,many,TRBV5-1,CASSSTGLSNQPQHF,TGCGCCAGCAGCTCGACAGGGCTGAGCAATCAGCCCCAGCATTTT
TRBJ1-5,-,few,TRBV5-5,CASSLPGVAPQHF,TGTGCCAGCAGCTTGCCGGGGGTGGCGCCCCAGCATTTT
TRBJ2-1,TRBD2,many,TRBV5-4,CASSGGTSGTYNEQFF,TGTGCCAGCAGCGGAGGGACTAGCGGGACCTACAATGAGCAGTTCTTC
TRBJ1-5,TRBD1,many,TRBV5-6,CASSLGDRAAQPQHF,TGTGCCAGCAGCCTGGGGGACAGGGCGGCTCAGCCCCAGCATTTT
TRBJ1-2,-,many,TRBV27,CATKEGSNYGYTF,TGTGCCACCAAGGAGGGCTCTAACTATGGCTACACCTTC
TRBJ1-2,-,many,TRBV6-5,CASSSRTPYGKTYGYTF,TGTGCCAGCAGTTCCCGCACGCCTTACGGAAAGACCTATGGCTACACCTTC
TRBJ1-2,-,many,TRBV19,CASSAARTNRKTYGYTF,TGTGCCAGTAGTGCAGCCAGGACAAATCGAAAGACCTATGGCTACACCTTC
TRBJ2-1,TRBD2,many,TRBV2,CASRAGTSGRGEQFF,TGTGCCAGCAGAGCCGGGACTAGCGGGAGGGGTGAGCAGTTCTTC
TRBJ2-5,TRBD2,-,TRBV19,CASSVSGKGPETQYF,TGTGCCAGTAGTGTTAGCGGGAAAGGACCGGAGACCCAGTACTTC
TRBJ2-2,-,few,TRBV6-4,CASSDSTRGDTGEMFF,TGTGCCAGCAGTGACTCGACCAGGGGCGACACCGGGGAGATGTTTTTT
TRBJ1-2,-,few,TRBV6-8,CASSVNERSRKTYGYTF,TGTGCCAGCAGTGTGAACGAACGCTCTAGAAAGACCTATGGCTACACCTTC
TRBJ2-1,-,few,TRBV19,CASSIFTDNEQFF,TGTGCCAGTAGTATATTTACGGATAATGAGCAGTTCTTC
TRBJ2-2,TRBD2,many,TRBV30,CAWRGSGRRTGELFF,TGTGCCTGGAGGGGTAGCGGGAGAAGAACCGGGGAGCTGTTTTTT
TRBJ2-1,-,many,TRBV24-1,CATSDNRVSYADEQFF,TGTGCCACCAGTGATAACAGGGTCTCCTATGCCGATGAGCAGTTCTTC
TRBJ1-2,-,many,TRBV10-3,CAISESPGGATNYGYTF,TGTGCCATCAGTGAGTCTCCGGGGGGGGCGACTAACTATGGCTACACCTTC
TRBJ2-4,-,many,TRBV19,CASSIPQGREDIQYF,TGTGCCAGTAGTATACCACAGGGAAGAGAGGACATTCAGTACTTC
TRBJ1-2,-,-,TRBV5-1,CASRRKSVRKTYDYTF,TGCGCCAGCCGCCGGAAATCGGTTCGAAAGACCTATGACTACACCTTC
TRBJ2-6,-,many,TRBV29-1,CSVEDHRAGANVLTF,TGCAGCGTTGAAGATCACAGGGCTGGGGCCAACGTCCTGACTTTC
TRBJ2-3,TRBD1,few,TRBV5-1,CASSLGDRIPDTQYF,TGCGCCAGCAGCTTGGGGGACAGAATACCAGATACGCAGTATTTT
TRBJ1-5,-,-,TRBV4-1,CASSLTDNQPQHF,TGCGCCAGCAGCCTCACGGACAATCAGCCCCAGCATTTT
TRBJ2-2,TRBD2,many,TRBV6-6,CASRTSGVDTGELFF,TGTGCCAGCCGAACTAGCGGGGTAGACACCGGGGAGCTGTTTTTT
TRBJ2-3,-,few,TRBV7-9,CASSLLKGSTDTQYF,TGTGCCAGCAGCTTACTAAAGGGTAGCACAGATACGCAGTATTTT
TRBJ2-4,-,few,TRBV18,CASSPQLAKNIQYF,TGTGCCAGCTCACCACAACTAGCCAAAAACATTCAGTACTTC
TRBJ1-2,-,many,TRBV7-6,CASSEYNESRKTYGYTF,TGTGCCAGCAGCGAATATAATGAATCTCGAAAGACCTATGGCTACACCTTC
TRBJ1-2,-,many,TRBV12-3/TRBV12-4,CASSVPYSFRKTYGYTF,TGTGCCAGCAGTGTGCCCTACAGCTTCCGAAAGACCTATGGCTACACCTTC
TRBJ2-2,-,-,TRBV3-1,CASGVKIHISGLTGELFF,TGTGCCAGCGGCGTTAAAATTCACATTTCAGGCTTGACCGGGGAGCTGTTTTTT
TRBJ1-2,-,-,TRBV12-2,CASRPERTPRKTYGYTF,TGTGCAAGTCGCCCTGAGAGGACTCCACGAAAGACCTATGGCTACACCTTC
TRBJ2-5,TRBD1,many,TRBV6-5,CASSAGTGRQETQYF,TGTGCCAGCAGTGCAGGGACAGGGCGGCAAGAGACCCAGTACTTC
TRBJ2-1,TRBD2,-,TRBV11-2,CASSHAGGRRNEQFF,TGTGCCAGCAGCCACGCGGGAGGCCGGCGGAATGAGCAGTTCTTC
TRBJ2-1,TRBD2,many,TRBV20-1,CSALAASRSGLSNEQFF,TGCAGTGCTCTAGCGGCCTCCAGATCGGGACTTAGCAATGAGCAGTTCTTC
TRBJ1-1,-,-,TRBV28,CASSPPGGRTEAFF,TGTGCCAGCAGCCCCCCGGGGGGGAGAACTGAAGCTTTCTTT
TRBJ2-2,-,many,TRBV3-1,CASSWRIPISGLTGELFF,TGTGCCAGCAGCTGGCGAATTCCCATTTCAGGCTTGACCGGGGAGCTGTTTTTT
TRBJ1-2,-,many,TRBV12-3/TRBV12-4,CASSQLDTAGKTYGYTF,TGTGCCAGCAGTCAACTGGACACAGCAGGAAAGACCTATGGCTACACCTTC
TRBJ1-6,-,-,TRBV4-2,CASSPGGYNSPLHF,TGTGCCAGCAGCCCCGGGGGCTATAATTCACCCCTCCACTTT
TRBJ1-2,-,many,TRBV12-3/TRBV12-4,CASSRKSTAGKTYGYTF,TGTGCCAGCAGTCGGAAGAGCACAGCAGGAAAGACCTATGGCTACACCTTC
TRBJ1-2,-,many,TRBV5-1,CASSLGSVRKTYGYTF,TGCGCCAGCTCGCTTGGATCGGTTCGAAAGACCTATGGCTACACCTTC
TRBJ1-6,TRBD1,many,TRBV28,CASNRQGSNSPLHF,TGTGCCAGCAACAGACAGGGTTCGAATTCACCCCTCCACTTT
TRBJ1-6,-,many,TRBV20-1,CSARDIERASYNSPLHF,TGCAGTGCTAGAGACATCGAGCGGGCGTCCTATAATTCACCCCTCCACTTT